Shown below are 29 T cell receptor beta chains from a single sample sequenced in a study of shared T cell receptors in the human thymus. Only in-frame clones appear in the TCRdb table, and some are missing; sequencing was by immunoSEQ multiplex PCR. The sample contains 650,000 to 950,000 clones, around 85% of which appear only once. These same data were also listed under a study on human thymus T cells.

Sequencing input: thymocytes. All receptors come from a girl under three years old with a congenital heart defect.

This rearrangement joins TRBV5-6 to TRBJ1-2; TRBD1 agrees at 7 bases. In germline, CDR1 is SGHDT, CDR2 YYEEEE. The CDR3 is made up of 17 amino acids. The V and J ends lost 2 bases and 0 bases, in that order; junction bases with no gene match: 10. The CDR3 sequence is CASSFPGQTQSNYGYTF. Here the CDR3 DNA reads TGTGCCAGCAGCTTTCCGGGACAGACCCAGTCTAACTATGGCTACACCTTC. Using reference TRBV5-6 and TRBJ1-2 for the parts outside the CDR3, the full variable domain is DAGVTQSPTHLIKTRGQQVTLRCSPKSGHDTVSWYQQALGQGPQFIFQYYEEEERQRGNFPDRFSGHQFPNYSSELNVNALLLGDSALYLCASSFPGQTQSNYGYTFGSGTRLTVV.

The V and J genes are TRBV5-8 and TRBJ1-5; 8 bases align to TRBD1. Germline loops: CDR1 SGHTS, CDR2 YDEGEE. The CDR3 covers 17 residues. Germline trimming cut 4 bases from V and 4 bases from J; bases unmatched to any gene: 13. Here the CDR3 DNA reads TGTGCCAGCAGCCCGACGGGCCAGGGGGCGCCTAATCAGCCCCAGCATTTT. Amino acid sequence: CASSPTGQGAPNQPQHF.

V and J are TRBV2 and TRBJ2-5; 9 nucleotides match TRBD2. There are 17 residues in the CDR3. Germline V gives CDR1 SNHLY, CDR2 FYNNEI. With V trimmed by 3 bases and J by 1 base, 9 bases remained unmatched. CDR3 nucleotide sequence: TGTGCCAGCAGTGAGCCATTAGCGGGGGACTTCCAAGAGACCCAGTACTTC. It translates to CASSEPLAGDFQETQYF.

The J gene is TRBJ1-6, the V gene TRBV5-1, with TRBD1 matching over 8 bases. The germline V gene has CDR1 SGHRS and CDR2 YFSETQ. After removal of 0 bases from V and 8 bases from J, the junction contained 4 bases not matched to a gene. The CDR3 consists of 15 residues. The CDR3 DNA is TGCGCCAGCAGCTTGGGGCAGGGGGCGTATTCACCCCTCCACTTT. This translates into CASSLGQGAYSPLHF.

This chain joins TRBV25-1 and TRBJ1-1; D is possibly TRBD1 (6 bases). Germline V CDR1 and CDR2: MGHDK, SYGVNS. This CDR3 contains 18 residues. V was cut by 1 base and J by 3 bases, with 21 bases left in between. In DNA, the CDR3 is TGTGCCAGCAGTGAATCGACCATGGAACAGGGCGGTCACACTGAAGCTTTCTTT. Translation gives CASSESTMEQGGHTEAFF.

V gene TRBV6-5 combines with J gene TRBJ2-5, with TRBD1 matching 12 bases. CDR3 length equals 14 residues. The V gene's germline CDR1 is MNHEY and CDR2 SVGAGI. J gave up 5 bases and V 5 bases, and 3 bases lay outside the gene matches. CDR3: CASSGDRGPETQYF. The DNA of the CDR3 is TGTGCCAGCAGTGGGGACAGGGGGCCGGAGACCCAGTACTTC.

The chain carries TRBV27 and TRBJ1-1; TRBD1 matches at 9 bases. With 5 bases clipped from V and 8 bases from J, the junction kept 3 bases outside the gene matches. Germline V gene data show CDR1 as MNHEY and CDR2 as SMNVEV (reference sequence). The CDR3 sequence is 12 residues long. CDR3 sequence reads: CASSKDRGEAFF. In DNA, the CDR3 is TGTGCCAGCAGTAAGGACAGGGGCGAAGCTTTCTTT.

The genes are TRBV10-3 and TRBJ1-2; D gene uncertain. The CDR3 runs 13 residues. In germline, CDR1 is ENHRY, CDR2 SYGVKD. V lost 3 bases, J lost 5 bases, and 10 bases lay in between. The DNA of the CDR3 is TGTGCCATCAGTGAACGGGGAGGGTATGGCTACACCTTC. Amino acid sequence: CAISERGGYGYTF.

The chain combines TRBV27 with TRBJ2-7, with TRBD1 identical over 7 bases. Germline CDR1 reads MNHEY; CDR2 reads SMNVEV (reference sequence). The CDR3 has 17 amino acids. This chain's CDR3 is CAAIIPTAIKQGTEQYF. CDR3 sequence (DNA): TGTGCAGCCATTATCCCAACCGCGATAAAACAGGGGACCGAGCAGTACTTC.

This clone has just a few counts. The rearrangement uses TRBV4-1 and TRBJ2-7, with a weak D call TRBD1 (6 bases). The germline V gene encodes CDR1 MGHRA and CDR2 YSYEKL. The V end lost 0 bases, the J end lost 2 bases, and 11 bases lay between the germline ends. The CDR3 contains 15 residues. The CDR3 DNA follows: TGCGCCAGCAGCCAAGAGACAGGCCATCCCTACGAGCAGTACTTC. Translating it yields CASSQETGHPYEQYF.

The chain employs TRBV14 and TRBJ2-3; TRBD2 matches 11 bases. Trimming cost V 3 bases and J 4 bases; bases outside gene matches: 3. The CDR3 has 15 residues. Looked up from germline, CDR1 is SGHDN and CDR2 is FVKESK. CDR3 DNA: TGTGCCAGCAGCCATAGCGGGGGGGCCGCAGATACGCAGTATTTT. Protein product: CASSHSGGAADTQYF.

In DNA, the CDR3 is TGTGCCAGCATCGACACCGGGACAGGGGTACTCAGGGGTCTAGCGGGGCTCAGAGAGACCCAGTACTTC. The encoded protein is CASIDTGTGVLRGLAGLRETQYF. The V call is TRBV21-1, the J call TRBJ2-5; the D call TRBD2 from the table was never checked on the DNA. TRBV21-1 is a documented pseudogene. The CDR3 contains 23 residues.

The sample holds one count of this clone. The chain couples TRBV29-1 to TRBJ1-1; D possibly corresponds to TRBD1 (5 bases). The CDR3 spans 14 residues. CDR1 and CDR2 from the germline V gene are SQVTM and ANQGSEA. Deletions cut 8 bases from V and 1 base from J, with 17 bases between. The CDR3 region is CSPRAFGGNTEAFF. The CDR3 DNA reads TGCAGCCCCAGGGCCTTCGGGGGGAACACTGAAGCTTTCTTT.

The rearrangement joins TRBV6-1 to TRBJ1-5; D perhaps matches TRBD1 (5 bases). The CDR3 has 15 amino acids. The germline V gene encodes CDR1 MNHNS and CDR2 SASEGT. V was clipped by 1 base and J by 9 bases, with 16 bases between them. The DNA for the CDR3 is TGTGCCAGCAGTGAAGGGTACAGGCCGCAAGGGCCCCAGCATTTT. Translating gives CASSEGYRPQGPQHF.

The chain links TRBV4-1 to TRBJ2-3, with 8 bases that match TRBD2. This CDR3 has 16 residues. CDR1 MGHRA and CDR2 YSYEKL come from the germline V gene. The trim removed 1 base at V and 0 bases at J, leaving 3 bases unmatched. This chain's CDR3 is CASSQGPGGSTDTQYF. In DNA, the CDR3 is TGCGCCAGCAGCCAAGGACCGGGGGGGAGCACAGATACGCAGTATTTT.

This sequence joins TRBV11-2 and TRBJ2-2; 8 bases agree with TRBD1. Trimming took 5 bases from V and 7 from J; bases not matched to a gene: 9. The germline gives CDR1 SGHAT, CDR2 FQNNGV. CDR3 length equals 15 residues. The CDR3 here is CASSLIDRGGGELFF. The CDR3 coding sequence is TGTGCCAGCAGCCTAATAGACAGGGGAGGCGGGGAGCTGTTTTTT.

This clone was recorded only once. The genes are TRBV7-6 and TRBJ2-1; 8 bases map to TRBD1. Germline CDR1 SGHVS, CDR2 FNYEAQ. The CDR3 contains 15 residues. With 1 base clipped from V and 6 bases from J, the junction kept 5 bases outside the gene matches. This CDR3 reads CASSLVGTGGNEQFF. CDR3 bases: TGTGCCAGCAGCTTAGTGGGAACAGGGGGCAATGAGCAGTTCTTC.

V usage is TRBV7-2 and J usage is TRBJ2-5, with a possible D match to TRBD2 (6 bases). V lost 4 bases, J lost 0 bases, and 12 bases lay in between. Germline lookup yields CDR1 SGHTA and CDR2 FQGNSA. This CDR3 is 15 amino acids long. Here the CDR3 DNA reads TGTGCCAGCAGCTCCCTTAGCGGTAACCAAGAGACCCAGTACTTC. This translates into CASSSLSGNQETQYF.

This chain joins TRBV6-5 and TRBJ2-1, with 8 bases identical to TRBD1. The V segment lost 4 bases and the J segment 2 bases; nucleotides outside the gene matches: 4. Per germline, CDR1 MNHEY and CDR2 SVGAGI. The CDR3 extends over 15 amino acids. CDR3 DNA sequence: TGTGCCAGCAGTTCGGGCAGGGGGCCCTACAATGAGCAGTTCTTC. It translates to CASSSGRGPYNEQFF.

This clone was found once. The chain carries TRBV19 and TRBJ2-7; D not certain. V was trimmed by 1 base and J by 6 bases, leaving 13 bases between them. The CDR3 loop spans 14 amino acids. In germline, CDR1 is LNHDA, CDR2 SQIVND (reference sequence). CDR3 bases: TGTGCCAGTAGTATAGGGCCGGAGTCACGCGAGCAGTACTTC. Translated: CASSIGPESREQYF.

V is TRBV4-3 and J is TRBJ1-6; D is perhaps TRBD1 (6 bases). Germline V gene lookup returns CDR1 LGHNA and CDR2 YSLEER. The length of the CDR3 is 14 residues. V was pared by 4 bases and J by 10 bases, with 14 bases between. CDR3 in amino acids: CASSPEQGRSPLHF. The CDR3 DNA reads as TGCGCCAGCAGCCCCGAACAGGGTAGATCACCCCTCCACTTT.

The rearrangement uses TRBV9 and TRBJ1-1; 7 nucleotides match TRBD1. V shed 6 bases, J shed 1 base, and the junction held 15 bases outside the gene matches. CDR3 length: 17 amino acids. Germline loops: CDR1 SGDLS, CDR2 YYNGEE. The CDR3 DNA is TGTGCCAGCACCGCTTGGAGGGACAGCATACCGAACACTGAAGCTTTCTTT. Residues: CASTAWRDSIPNTEAFF.

In its sample, this clone was seen once. The rearrangement links TRBV9 to TRBJ2-3; perhaps TRBD1 as D (5 bases). Germline V gene sequence: CDR1 SGDLS, CDR2 YYNGEE. This CDR3 has 16 residues. V was pared by 4 bases and J by 3 bases, with 18 bases between. CDR3 sequence (DNA): TGTGCCAGCAGCCCGCTTGGCAGGGCCCCGACAGATACGCAGTATTTT. Its protein is CASSPLGRAPTDTQYF.

The chain employs TRBV4-3 and TRBJ2-2; TRBD1 might be the D (7 bases). CDR1 LGHNA and CDR2 YSLEER come from the germline V gene. V lost 0 bases and J 9 bases, leaving 14 bases between the germline ends. CDR3 length: 15 residues. CDR3: CASSQEGGGDRELFF. CDR3 nucleotides: TGCGCCAGCAGCCAAGAAGGGGGCGGGGATCGGGAGCTGTTTTTT.

The chain employs TRBV2 and TRBJ1-3; D call uncertain. From germline, CDR1 is SNHLY and CDR2 FYNNEI. The ends were cut back, 7 bases at V and 4 bases at J, with 14 bases in the middle. This CDR3 has 14 amino acids. The CDR3 reads CASTWEIGGNTIYF. CDR3 nucleotide sequence: TGTGCCAGCACGTGGGAGATCGGGGGAAACACCATATATTTT.

The chain has TRBV5-1 and TRBJ1-1; D gene uncertain. Trimming cost V 4 bases and J 9 bases, with 16 bases left between them. This CDR3 comprises 13 residues. Germline CDR1 is SGHRS and CDR2 is YFSETQ. This CDR3 is CASSDIDFKKAFF. The CDR3 coding sequence is TGCGCCAGCAGCGATATCGACTTTAAAAAAGCTTTCTTT.

The chain joins TRBV13 to TRBJ1-1, with TRBD1 matching 9 bases. J lost 1 base, V lost 10 bases, and 13 bases had no gene match. Germline lookup yields CDR1 PRHDT and CDR2 FYEKMQ (reference sequence). The CDR3 extends over 16 amino acids. CDR3 residues: CATQYRGPSGNTEAFF. CDR3 bases: TGTGCCACTCAATACAGGGGGCCAAGCGGGAACACTGAAGCTTTCTTT.

The V call is TRBV28, the J call TRBJ1-3; 11 bases match TRBD1. V was clipped by 2 bases and J by 1 base; unmatched bases: 19. The CDR3 covers 22 residues. CDR1 MDHEN and CDR2 SYDVKM come from the germline V gene. CDR3 in DNA: TGTGCCAGCAGTTTAGTTTTGGGGACAGGGGGTTTTGAGGGGGCGTCTGGAAACACCATATATTTT. It codes for CASSLVLGTGGFEGASGNTIYF.

J is TRBJ2-7 and V is TRBV6-5, with 7 positions matching TRBD1. Looked up from germline, CDR1 is MNHEY and CDR2 is SVGAGI. The CDR3 covers 12 residues. Trimming removed 6 bases from V and 4 bases from J; junction bases left unmatched: 3. In DNA, the CDR3 is TGTGCCAGCAGCAAACAGGGGTACGAGCAGTACTTC. Translation: CASSKQGYEQYF.